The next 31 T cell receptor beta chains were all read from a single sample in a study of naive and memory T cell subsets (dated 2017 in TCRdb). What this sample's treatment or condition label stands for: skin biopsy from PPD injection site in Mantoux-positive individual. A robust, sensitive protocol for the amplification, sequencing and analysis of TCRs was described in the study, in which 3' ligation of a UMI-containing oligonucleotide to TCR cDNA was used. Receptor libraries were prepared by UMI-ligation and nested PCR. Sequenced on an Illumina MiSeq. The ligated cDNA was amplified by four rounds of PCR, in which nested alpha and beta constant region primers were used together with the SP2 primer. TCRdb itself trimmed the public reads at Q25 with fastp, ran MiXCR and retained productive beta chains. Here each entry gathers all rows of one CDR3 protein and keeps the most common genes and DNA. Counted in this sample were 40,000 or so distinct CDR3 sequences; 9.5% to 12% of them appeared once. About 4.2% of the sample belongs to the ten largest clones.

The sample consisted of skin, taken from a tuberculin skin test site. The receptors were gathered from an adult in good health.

Written as DNA, the CDR3 is TGCAGTGCCCCAGGGACTAGCTCCTACGAGCAGTACTTC. This codes for CSAPGTSSYEQYF. The chain employs TRBV20-1 and TRBJ2-7, with TRBD2 matching over 8 bases. Germline lookup yields CDR1 DFQATT and CDR2 SNEGSKA (reference sequence). V gave up 6 bases and J gave up 0 bases; unmatched junction bases: 4. This CDR3 is 13 amino acids long.

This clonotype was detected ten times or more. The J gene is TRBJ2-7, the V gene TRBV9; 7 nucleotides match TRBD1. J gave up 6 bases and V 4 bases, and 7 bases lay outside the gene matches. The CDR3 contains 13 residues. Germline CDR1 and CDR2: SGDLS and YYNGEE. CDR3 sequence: CASSPDRVSEQYF. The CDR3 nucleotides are TGTGCCAGCAGCCCCGACAGGGTTTCCGAGCAGTACTTC.

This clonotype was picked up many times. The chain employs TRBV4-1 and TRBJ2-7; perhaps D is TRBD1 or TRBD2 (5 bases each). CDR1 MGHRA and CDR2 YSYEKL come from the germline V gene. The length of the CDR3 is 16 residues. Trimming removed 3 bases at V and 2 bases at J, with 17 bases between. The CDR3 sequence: CASSQGSGTEAYEQYF. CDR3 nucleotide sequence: TGCGCCAGCAGCCAGGGGTCCGGGACGGAAGCCTACGAGCAGTACTTC.

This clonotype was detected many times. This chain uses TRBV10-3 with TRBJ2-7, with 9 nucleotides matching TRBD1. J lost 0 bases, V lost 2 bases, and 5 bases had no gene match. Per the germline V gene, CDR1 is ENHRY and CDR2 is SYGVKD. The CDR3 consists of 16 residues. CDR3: CAISEPGQGNSYEQYF. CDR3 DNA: TGTGCCATCAGTGAGCCGGGACAGGGCAACTCCTACGAGCAGTACTTC.

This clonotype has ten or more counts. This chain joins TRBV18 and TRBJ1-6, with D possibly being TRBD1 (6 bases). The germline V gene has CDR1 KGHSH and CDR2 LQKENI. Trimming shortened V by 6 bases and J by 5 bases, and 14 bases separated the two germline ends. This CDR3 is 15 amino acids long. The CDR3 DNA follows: TGTGCCAGCTCGCCCCCAGGACAGCATAATTCACCCCTCCACTTT. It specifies CASSPPGQHNSPLHF. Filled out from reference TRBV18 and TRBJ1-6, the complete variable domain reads NAGVMQNPRHLVRRRGQEARLRCSPMKGHSHVYWYRQLPEEGLKFMVYLQKENIIDESGMPKERFSAEFPKEGPSILRIQQVVRGDSAAYFCASSPPGQHNSPLHFGNGTRLTVT.

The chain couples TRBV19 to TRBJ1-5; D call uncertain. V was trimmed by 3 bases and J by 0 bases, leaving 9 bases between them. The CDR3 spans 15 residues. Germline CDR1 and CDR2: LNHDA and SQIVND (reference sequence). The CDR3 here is CASSIKSYSNQPQHF. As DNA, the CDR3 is TGTGCCAGTAGTATCAAAAGTTATAGCAATCAGCCCCAGCATTTT. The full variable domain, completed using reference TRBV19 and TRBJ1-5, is DGGITQSPKYLFRKEGQNVTLSCEQNLNHDAMYWYRQDPGQGLRLIYYSQIVNDFQKGDIAEGYSVSREKKESFPLTVTSAQKNPTAFYLCASSIKSYSNQPQHFGDGTRLSIL.

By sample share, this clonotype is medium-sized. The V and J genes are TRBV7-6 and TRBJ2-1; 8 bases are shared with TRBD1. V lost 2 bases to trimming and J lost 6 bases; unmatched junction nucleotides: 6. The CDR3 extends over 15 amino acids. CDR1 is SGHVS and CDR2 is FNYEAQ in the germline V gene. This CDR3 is CASSLQGATGNEQFF. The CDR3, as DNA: TGTGCCAGCAGCTTACAGGGGGCAACGGGCAATGAGCAGTTCTTC.

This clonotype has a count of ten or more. CDR3 nucleotide sequence: TGTGCCAGCTCACCGCAAACAGGACCGTCGCTCGATATTCAGTACTTC. It codes for CASSPQTGPSLDIQYF. V gene TRBV18 combines with J gene TRBJ2-4; D is possibly TRBD1 (5 bases). Trimming left V 3 bases short and J 10 bases short, with 22 bases between. Germline V gene data show CDR1 as KGHSH and CDR2 as LQKENI. The CDR3 is 16 residues long.

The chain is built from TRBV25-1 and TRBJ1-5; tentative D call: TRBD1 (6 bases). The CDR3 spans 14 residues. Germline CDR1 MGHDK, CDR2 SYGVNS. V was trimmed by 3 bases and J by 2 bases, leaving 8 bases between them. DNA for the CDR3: TGTGCCAGCAGTGATTACAGGGGCAATCAGCCCCAGCATTTT. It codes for CASSDYRGNQPQHF.

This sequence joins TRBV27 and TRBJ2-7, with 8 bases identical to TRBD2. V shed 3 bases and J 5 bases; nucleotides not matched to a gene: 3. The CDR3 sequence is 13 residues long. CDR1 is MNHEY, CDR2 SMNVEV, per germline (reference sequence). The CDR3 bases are TGTGCCAGCAGTTTTATCGGGGGGGACGAGCAGTACTTC. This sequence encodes CASSFIGGDEQYF.

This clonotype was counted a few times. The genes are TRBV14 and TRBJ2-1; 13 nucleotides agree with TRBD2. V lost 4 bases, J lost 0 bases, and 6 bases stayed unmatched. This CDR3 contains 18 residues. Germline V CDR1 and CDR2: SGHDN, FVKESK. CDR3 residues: CASSPGLAGASSYNEQFF. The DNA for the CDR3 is TGTGCCAGCAGCCCTGGACTAGCGGGAGCCAGCTCCTACAATGAGCAGTTCTTC.

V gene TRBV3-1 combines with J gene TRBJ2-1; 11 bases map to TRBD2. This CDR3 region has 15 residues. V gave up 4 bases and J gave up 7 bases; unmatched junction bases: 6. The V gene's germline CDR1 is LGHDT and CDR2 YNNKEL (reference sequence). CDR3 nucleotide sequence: TGTGCCAGCAGCCTACTAGCGGGAGAAGGGAATGAGCAGTTCTTC. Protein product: CASSLLAGEGNEQFF.

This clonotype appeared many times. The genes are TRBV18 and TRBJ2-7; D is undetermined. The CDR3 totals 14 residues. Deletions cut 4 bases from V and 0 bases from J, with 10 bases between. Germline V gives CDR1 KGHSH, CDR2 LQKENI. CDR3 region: CASSQTGRSYEQYF. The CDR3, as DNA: TGTGCCAGCTCACAAACCGGGCGCTCCTACGAGCAGTACTTC.

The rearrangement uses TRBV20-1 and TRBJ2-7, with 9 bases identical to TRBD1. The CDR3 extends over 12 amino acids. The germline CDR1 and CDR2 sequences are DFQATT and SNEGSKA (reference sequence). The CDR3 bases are TGCAGCGCAGGAGGGACAGGGAACGAGCAGTACTTC. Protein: CSAGGTGNEQYF.

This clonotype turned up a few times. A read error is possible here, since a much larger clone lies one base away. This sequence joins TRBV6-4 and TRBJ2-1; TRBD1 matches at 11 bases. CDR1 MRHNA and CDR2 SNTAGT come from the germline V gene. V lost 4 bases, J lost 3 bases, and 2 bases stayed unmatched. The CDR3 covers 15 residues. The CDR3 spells CASSAGTGGYNEQFF. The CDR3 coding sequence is TGTGCCAGCAGTGCCGGGACAGGGGGCTACAATGAGCAGTTCTTC.

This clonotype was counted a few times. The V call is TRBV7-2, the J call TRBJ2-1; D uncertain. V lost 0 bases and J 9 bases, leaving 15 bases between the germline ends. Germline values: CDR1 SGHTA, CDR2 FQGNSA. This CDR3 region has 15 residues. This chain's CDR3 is CASSLASLGLGEQFF. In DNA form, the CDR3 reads TGTGCCAGCAGCTTAGCGAGCTTAGGATTGGGTGAGCAGTTCTTC.

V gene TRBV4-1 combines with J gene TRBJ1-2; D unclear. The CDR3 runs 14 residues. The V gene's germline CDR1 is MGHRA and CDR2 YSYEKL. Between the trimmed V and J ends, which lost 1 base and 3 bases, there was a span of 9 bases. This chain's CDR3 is CASSQGRADYGYTF. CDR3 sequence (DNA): TGCGCCAGCAGCCAAGGGCGGGCCGACTATGGCTACACCTTC.

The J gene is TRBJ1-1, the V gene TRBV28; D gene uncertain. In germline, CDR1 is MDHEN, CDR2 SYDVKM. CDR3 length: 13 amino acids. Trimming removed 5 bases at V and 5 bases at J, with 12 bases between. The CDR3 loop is CASSLPQQTEAFF. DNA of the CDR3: TGTGCCAGCAGTCTCCCTCAACAGACTGAAGCTTTCTTT.

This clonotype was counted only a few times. CDR3 residues: CASRGQLINEKLFF. CDR3 in DNA: TGTGCCAGTCGGGGACAGTTGATTAATGAAAAACTGTTTTTT. The gene calls are TRBV12-3 or TRBV12-4 and TRBJ1-4, with 7 bases aligning to TRBD1. With 9 bases clipped from V and 4 bases from J, the junction kept 8 bases outside the gene matches. The CDR3 is 14 amino acids.

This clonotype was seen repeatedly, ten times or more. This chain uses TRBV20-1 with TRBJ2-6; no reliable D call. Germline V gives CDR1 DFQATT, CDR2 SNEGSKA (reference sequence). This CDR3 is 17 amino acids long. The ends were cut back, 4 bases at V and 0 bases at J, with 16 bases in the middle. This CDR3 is CSANLGRVSSGANVLTF. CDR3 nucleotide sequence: TGCAGTGCTAACCTGGGCAGAGTTAGCTCTGGGGCCAACGTCCTGACTTTC.

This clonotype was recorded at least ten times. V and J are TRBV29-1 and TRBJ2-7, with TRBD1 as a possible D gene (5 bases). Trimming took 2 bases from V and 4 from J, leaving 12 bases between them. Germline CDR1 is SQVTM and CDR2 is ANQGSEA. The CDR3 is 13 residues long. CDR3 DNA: TGCAGCGTTGAAATAGGGGCAGGGTACGAGCAGTACTTC. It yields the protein CSVEIGAGYEQYF.

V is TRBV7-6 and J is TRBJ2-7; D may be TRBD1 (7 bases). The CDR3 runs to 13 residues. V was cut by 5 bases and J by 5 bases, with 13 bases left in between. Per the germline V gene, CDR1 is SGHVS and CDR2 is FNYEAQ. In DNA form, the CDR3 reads TGTGCCAGCAGCCCGGGGGACAGTCACGAGCAGTACTTC. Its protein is CASSPGDSHEQYF.

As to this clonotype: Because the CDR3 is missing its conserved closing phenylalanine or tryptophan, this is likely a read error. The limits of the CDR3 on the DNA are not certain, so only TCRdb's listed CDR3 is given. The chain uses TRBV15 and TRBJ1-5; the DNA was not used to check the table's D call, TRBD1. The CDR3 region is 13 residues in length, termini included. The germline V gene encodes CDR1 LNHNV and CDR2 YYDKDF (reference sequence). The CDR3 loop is CATSSVGKKPQKG.

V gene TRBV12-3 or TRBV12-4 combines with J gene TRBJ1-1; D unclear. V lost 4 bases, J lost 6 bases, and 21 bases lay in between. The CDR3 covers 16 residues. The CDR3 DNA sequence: TGTGCCAGCAGTTCCCCTTTCCGACCGGGAGGAGCTGAAGCTTTCTTT. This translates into CASSSPFRPGGAEAFF.

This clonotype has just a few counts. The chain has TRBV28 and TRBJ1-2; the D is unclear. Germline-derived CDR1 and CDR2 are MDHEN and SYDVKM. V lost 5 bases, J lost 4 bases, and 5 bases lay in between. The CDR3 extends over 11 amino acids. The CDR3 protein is CASSEGYGYTF. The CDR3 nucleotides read TGTGCCAGCAGTGAGGGCTATGGCTACACCTTC.

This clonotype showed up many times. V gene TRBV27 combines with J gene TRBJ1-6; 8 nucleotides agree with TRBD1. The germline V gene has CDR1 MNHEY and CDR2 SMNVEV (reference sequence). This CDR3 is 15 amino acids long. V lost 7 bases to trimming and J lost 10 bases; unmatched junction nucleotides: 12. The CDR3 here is CASTFDRGGRSPLHF. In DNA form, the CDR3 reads TGTGCCAGCACCTTTGACAGGGGAGGACGCTCACCCCTCCACTTT.

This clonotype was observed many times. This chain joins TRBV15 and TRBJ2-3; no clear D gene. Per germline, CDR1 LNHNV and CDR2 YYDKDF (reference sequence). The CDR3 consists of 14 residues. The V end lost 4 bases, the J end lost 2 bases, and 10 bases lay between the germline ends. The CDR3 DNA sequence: TGTGCCACCAGCATACAAGACTCCACAGATACGCAGTATTTT. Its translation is CATSIQDSTDTQYF.

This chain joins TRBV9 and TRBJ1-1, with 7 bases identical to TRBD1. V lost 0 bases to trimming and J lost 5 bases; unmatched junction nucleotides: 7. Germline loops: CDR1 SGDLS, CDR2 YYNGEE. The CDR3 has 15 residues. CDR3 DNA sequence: TGTGCCAGCAGCGTAGTTGGCAGGGGGGAGACTGAAGCTTTCTTT. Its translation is CASSVVGRGETEAFF.

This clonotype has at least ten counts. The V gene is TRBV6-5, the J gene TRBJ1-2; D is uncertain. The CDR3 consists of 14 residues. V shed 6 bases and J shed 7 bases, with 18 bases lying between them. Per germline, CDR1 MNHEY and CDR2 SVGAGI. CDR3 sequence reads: CASRSGRRTLGYTF. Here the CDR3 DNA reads TGTGCCAGCAGGAGTGGCCGTAGGACCCTTGGCTACACCTTC.

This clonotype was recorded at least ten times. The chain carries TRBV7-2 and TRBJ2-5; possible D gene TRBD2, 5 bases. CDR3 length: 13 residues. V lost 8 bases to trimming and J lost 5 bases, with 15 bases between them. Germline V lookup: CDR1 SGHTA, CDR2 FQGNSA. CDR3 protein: CASLPYSGETQYF. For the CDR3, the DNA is TGTGCCAGCCTTCCATATTCGGGGGAGACCCAGTACTTC.

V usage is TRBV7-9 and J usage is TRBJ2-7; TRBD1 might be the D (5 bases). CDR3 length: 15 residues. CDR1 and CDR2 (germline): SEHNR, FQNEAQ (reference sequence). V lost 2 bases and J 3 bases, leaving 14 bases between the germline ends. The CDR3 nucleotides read TGTGCCAGCAGCTTATATGCAGGGTATAGCTACGAGCAGTACTTC. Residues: CASSLYAGYSYEQYF.